The clone carrying this T cell receptor (beta chain) was counted between two and nine times. Antigen: not known. The data derive from a study of T cells after yellow fever vaccination. Overall study findings and caveats: Abundant clonotypes from the bulk population could get into FACS-sorted repertoires as contaminants.

V was cut by 3 bases and J by 10 bases, with 12 bases left in between. CDR1 is KGHDR, CDR2 SFDVKD, per germline. The CDR3 totals 13 residues. TCRdb used MiXCR to reprocess the 5' RACE reads, holding one entry per CDR3 protein. The sample has 500,000 to 650,000 distinct CDR3 sequences, roughly an eighth seen once. The sequence was obtained from a young man who received the YFV17D yellow fever vaccine. The source material was PBMCs, sampled on the day of the yellow fever booster vaccination. The chain uses TRBV24-1 and TRBJ2-1, with D unresolved. In nucleotides, the CDR3 is TGTGCCACCAGTGATCGCCGTTCAGGCGAGCAGTTCTTC. Its protein is CATSDRRSGEQFF.